The rows below give T cell receptor beta chains drawn from one sample of a study of T cell responses to AZD1222 COVID-19 vaccine. The data were produced by immunoSEQ multiplex PCR, yet TCRdb's version contains in-frame clones alone and is incomplete. The table shows 74,000 or so clones, with less than 90% occurring only once. The sample consisted of peripheral blood, taken on day 0 of AZD1222 vaccination. The receptor source for this set is an adult in good health. The CDR3 runs from the conserved cysteine through the conserved F or W. The order of the fields is clone size, D gene, J gene, V gene, CDR3 protein, CDR3 DNA. A D gene is named only where the DNA matches it firmly. Size is stated for part of the rows, as once, few or many counts, or as a class when the clone is expanded.

>.|TRBD1|TRBJ1-6|TRBV7-2
CASSLARTGSSPLHF
TGTGCCAGCAGCTTAGCTAGGACAGGGAGTTCACCCCTCCACTTT
>once|TRBD2|TRBJ2-1|TRBV28
CASSSSGRPRYNEQFF
TGTGCCAGCAGCAGTAGCGGGAGGCCTCGATACAATGAGCAGTTCTTC
>.|.|TRBJ2-2|TRBV28
CASPSTGELFF
TGTGCCAGCCCTTCAACCGGGGAGCTGTTTTTT
>.|.|TRBJ2-1|TRBV27
CASSRVRTAYNEQFF
TGTGCCAGCAGCCGGGTACGGACAGCATACAATGAGCAGTTCTTC
>few|.|TRBJ1-1|TRBV5-4
CASSLGDHTEAFF
TGTGCCAGCAGCTTGGGGGACCACACTGAAGCTTTCTTT
>.|.|TRBJ2-7|TRBV6-2/TRBV6-3
CASSYRALHEQYF
TGTGCCAGCAGTTACCGGGCCTTGCACGAGCAGTACTTC
>.|.|TRBJ2-3|TRBV15
CATTLGRASTDTQYF
TGTGCCACCACGCTCGGAAGAGCTAGCACAGATACGCAGTATTTT
>.|.|TRBJ1-5|TRBV5-4
CASSADRNQPQHF
TGTGCCAGCAGCGCTGACCGAAATCAGCCCCAGCATTTT
>.|.|TRBJ1-5|TRBV28
CASSFPPPQPQHF
TGTGCCAGCAGTTTCCCACCCCCCCAGCCCCAGCATTTT
>once|.|TRBJ1-1|TRBV18
CASSPEFNTEAFF
TGTGCCAGCTCACCAGAGTTTAACACTGAAGCTTTCTTT
>.|.|TRBJ1-5|TRBV19
CASSIGQNQPQHF
TGTGCCAGTAGTATTGGGCAGAATCAGCCCCAGCATTTT
>.|TRBD2|TRBJ2-3|TRBV3-1/TRBV3-2
CASRGTSGSGTDTQYF
TGTGCCAGCAGGGGGACTAGCGGGAGTGGCACAGATACGCAGTATTTT
>.|.|TRBJ1-4|TRBV6-5
CASSPTGSTNEKLFF
TGTGCCAGCAGCCCAACAGGGTCAACTAATGAAAAACTGTTTTTT
>medium-sized|TRBD1|TRBJ1-3|TRBV11-1
CASSPGGSSSGNTIYF
TGTGCCAGCAGCCCAGGGGGCAGTTCCTCTGGAAACACCATATATTTT
>.|TRBD1|TRBJ2-7|TRBV19
CASSGSWTGWAEQYF
TGTGCCAGTAGTGGAAGCTGGACAGGGTGGGCCGAGCAGTACTTC
>.|TRBD2|TRBJ2-1|TRBV6-5
CASSSGLGNNEQFF
TGTGCCAGCAGTTCTGGACTAGGGAACAATGAGCAGTTCTTC
>.|TRBD2|TRBJ2-5|TRBV5-1
CASSKTSGRSVAETQYF
TGCGCCAGCAGCAAGACTAGCGGGAGGTCGGTTGCGGAGACCCAGTACTTC
>.|TRBD1|TRBJ2-3|TRBV5-8
CASSSLGQVSTDTQYF
TGTGCCAGCAGCTCACTAGGACAGGTCAGCACAGATACGCAGTATTTT
>.|.|TRBJ2-5|TRBV7-2
CASRKGDSETQYF
TGTGCCAGCAGAAAAGGGGACTCAGAGACCCAGTACTTC
>.|.|TRBJ1-2|TRBV2
CASSKDSNYGYTF
TGTGCCAGCAGTAAGGACAGTAACTATGGCTACACCTTC
>.|.|TRBJ1-2|TRBV19
CASSATPGTPYGYTF
TGTGCCAGTAGTGCCACCCCCGGGACACCGTATGGCTACACCTTC
>.|.|TRBJ1-5|TRBV28
CASSRDRNQPQHF
TGTGCCAGCAGCCGAGACAGGAATCAGCCCCAGCATTTT
>.|.|TRBJ2-4|TRBV28
CASTTGTVLAKNIQYF
TGTGCCAGCACCACCGGGACGGTTTTAGCCAAAAACATTCAGTACTTC
>.|.|TRBJ1-1|TRBV27
CASSLSLNTEAFF
TGTGCCAGCAGTTTAAGTCTGAACACTGAAGCTTTCTTT
>.|TRBD2|TRBJ2-2|TRBV4-3
CASSQDPWTSGTGELFF
TGCGCCAGCAGCCAAGATCCCTGGACTAGCGGCACCGGGGAGCTGTTTTTT
>.|.|TRBJ1-5|TRBV30
CAWSRGDSNQPQHF
TGTGCCTGGAGTAGGGGGGACTCCAATCAGCCCCAGCATTTT
>.|.|TRBJ2-2|TRBV5-1
CASQDGMNTGELFF
TGCGCCAGCCAGGACGGTATGAACACCGGGGAGCTGTTTTTT
>.|TRBD2|TRBJ2-3|TRBV30
CAWSGRTQYF
TGTGCCTGGAGCGGGAGGACGCAGTATTTT
>.|.|TRBJ1-1|TRBV5-1
CASSLATGNTEAFF
TGCGCCAGCAGCTTGGCCACGGGGAACACTGAAGCTTTCTTT
>.|.|TRBJ1-2|TRBV7-8
CASSLVGSSNYGYTF
TGTGCCAGCAGCTTAGTGGGGTCGTCTAACTATGGCTACACCTTC
>.|TRBD2|TRBJ2-7|TRBV28
CATSSGRLYEQYF
TGTGCCACTTCTAGCGGGAGACTGTACGAGCAGTACTTC
>.|.|TRBJ1-1|TRBV20-1
CSARKDLEAFF
TGCAGTGCTAGAAAGGACTTAGAAGCTTTCTTT
>.|.|TRBJ1-5|TRBV4-3
CASSQDVPGRNRVDQPQHF
TGCGCCAGCAGCCAAGATGTTCCCGGCCGGAACAGGGTGGATCAGCCCCAGCATTTT
>.|.|TRBJ2-1|TRBV14
CASSQDPGGMYNEQFF
TGTGCCAGCAGCCAAGATCCGGGCGGGATGTACAATGAGCAGTTCTTC
>.|.|TRBJ1-1|TRBV7-2
CASSLTGNTEAFF
TGTGCCAGCAGCTTAACTGGGAACACTGAAGCTTTCTTT
>.|TRBD2|TRBJ2-1|TRBV19
CASSKALYSGGNEQFF
TGTGCCAGTAGTAAAGCCCTGTATAGCGGGGGAAATGAGCAGTTCTTC
>.|TRBD1|TRBJ2-7|TRBV18
CASSPRLRTGPDYSEATSSYEQYF
TGTGCCAGCTCACCAAGGCTACGGACAGGACCCGATTATAGCGAGGCAACCAGCTCCTACGAGCAGTACTTC
>.|.|TRBJ2-2|TRBV7-3
CASSQANTGELFF
TGTGCCAGCAGCCAGGCGAACACCGGGGAGCTGTTTTTT
>.|.|TRBJ2-5|TRBV11-2
CASSLSTGETQYF
TGTGCCAGCAGCTTATCGACTGGGGAGACCCAGTACTTC
>.|.|TRBJ2-5|TRBV19
CASSIWDGGETQYF
TGTGCCAGTAGTATTTGGGATGGGGGGGAGACCCAGTACTTC
>.|.|TRBJ2-7|TRBV24-1
CATSDSWSYEQYF
TGTGCCACCAGTGATTCGTGGAGCTACGAGCAGTACTTC